These 22 T cell receptor beta chains were all obtained from the same sample, sequenced in a study of spatial heterogeneity in lung cancer. One entry per CDR3 protein, called by TCRdb with MiXCR from the 5' RACE reads. The sample yields about 92,000 distinct CDR3 sequences, about 12% seen once. The time point denotes: sample taken at primary tumor resection. Specimen: PBMCs, collected at surgery. Receptors were obtained from a male donor with early-stage non-small cell lung cancer.

This clonotype has only a few counts. The J gene is TRBJ2-6, the V gene TRBV18, with D unresolved. This CDR3 region has 17 residues. Between the trimmed V and J ends, which lost 2 bases and 2 bases, there was a span of 13 bases. The V gene's germline CDR1 is KGHSH and CDR2 LQKENI. The CDR3 spells CASSPILGTTGANVLTF. The DNA for the CDR3 is TGTGCCAGCTCACCAATCCTGGGCACGACTGGGGCCAACGTCCTGACTTTC.

The CDR3 loop is CASSYETEGYEQYF. Here the CDR3 DNA reads TGTGCCAGCAGTTACGAGACGGAAGGGTACGAGCAGTACTTC. The chain carries TRBV6-6 and TRBJ2-7; no firm D call. The germline V gene encodes CDR1 MNHNY and CDR2 SVGAGI (reference sequence). V dropped 2 bases and J dropped 4 bases, with 12 bases sitting between them. The CDR3 has 14 amino acids.

The rearrangement joins TRBV5-1 to TRBJ2-1, with D possibly matching TRBD1 (7 bases). This CDR3 spans 12 amino acids. Germline V gene lookup returns CDR1 SGHRS and CDR2 YFSETQ. V lost 5 bases, J lost 13 bases, and 16 bases lay in between. The CDR3 sequence: CASRQEGAGQFF. The CDR3 DNA sequence: TGCGCCAGCAGACAGGAGGGGGCTGGACAGTTCTTC.

J is TRBJ2-3 and V is TRBV28, with D perhaps matching TRBD2 (6 bases). The CDR3 is 16 residues long. The ends were cut back, 2 bases at V and 1 base at J, with 13 bases in the middle. Germline V gives CDR1 MDHEN, CDR2 SYDVKM. The CDR3 coding sequence is TGTGCCAGCAGTTTACGGGGGATCGTGGGCACAGATACGCAGTATTTT. Amino acids: CASSLRGIVGTDTQYF.

This clonotype was recorded many times. The chain links TRBV6-2 or TRBV6-3 to TRBJ1-5; 7 nucleotides match TRBD1. V lost 8 bases and J lost 4; bases outside the gene matches: 2. The CDR3 has 12 residues. Germline values: CDR1 MNHEY, CDR2 SVGEGT. DNA for the CDR3: TGTGCCAGCGGGACAGCAAATCAGCCCCAGCATTTT. Translated: CASGTANQPQHF.

Only a few counts were recorded for this clonotype. The chain employs TRBV11-2 and TRBJ2-5; D possibly corresponds to TRBD2 (6 bases). CDR3 length: 14 residues. The V end was cut by 3 bases, the J end by 2 bases, with 10 bases between. Germline V gene sequence: CDR1 SGHAT, CDR2 FQNNGV. CDR3 sequence: CASSLGRKQETQYF. CDR3 nucleotides: TGTGCCAGCAGCTTGGGGAGGAAGCAAGAGACCCAGTACTTC.

The V and J genes are TRBV7-2 and TRBJ1-2; D possibly corresponds to TRBD1 (5 bases). In germline, CDR1 is SGHTA, CDR2 FQGNSA. The CDR3 extends over 17 amino acids. Trimming left V 0 bases short and J 0 bases short, with 14 bases between. The CDR3 loop reads CASSLAGSGPSNYGYTF. In DNA, the CDR3 is TGTGCCAGCAGCTTAGCTGGATCGGGACCCTCTAACTATGGCTACACCTTC.

The chain combines TRBV4-1 with TRBJ1-5; D is undetermined. Germline lookup yields CDR1 MGHRA and CDR2 YSYEKL. Trimming pared 0 bases from V and 7 bases from J, leaving 7 bases between. CDR3 length: 13 amino acids. CDR3 loop: CASSQELDQPQHF. The CDR3 DNA sequence: TGCGCCAGCAGCCAAGAGTTGGACCAGCCCCAGCATTTT.

This clonotype was counted a few times. The rearrangement links TRBV7-2 to TRBJ1-1, with TRBD1 matching 8 bases. The germline V gene encodes CDR1 SGHTA and CDR2 FQGNSA. The junction had 7 bases not matched to a gene; V was cut back by 4 bases and J by 0 bases. CDR3 length: 16 amino acids. The CDR3: CASSSRQGFLNTEAFF. The CDR3 region has the DNA TGTGCCAGCAGCTCTAGACAGGGGTTCTTGAACACTGAAGCTTTCTTT.

This chain uses TRBV15 with TRBJ1-2, with D possibly TRBD1 on 6 matching bases. The CDR3 is 15 amino acids. V was clipped by 1 base and J by 3 bases, with 12 bases between them. Germline V gene sequence: CDR1 LNHNV, CDR2 YYDKDF (reference sequence). The CDR3 DNA sequence: TGTGCCACCAGCAGAGGGGGGGCCCCGGACTATGGCTACACCTTC. This gives the protein CATSRGGAPDYGYTF. Complete variable domain (other parts from reference TRBV15 and TRBJ1-2): DAMVIQNPRYQVTQFGKPVTLSCSQTLNHNVMYWYQQKSSQAPKLLFHYYDKDFNNEADTPDNFQSRRPNTSFCFLDIRSPGLGDTAMYLCATSRGGAPDYGYTFGSGTRLTVV.

This clonotype was counted at least ten times. V is TRBV5-1 and J is TRBJ2-1; 14 bases match TRBD2. The CDR3 totals 17 residues. Germline V gene data show CDR1 as SGHRS and CDR2 as YFSETQ. V shed 4 bases and J 7 bases; nucleotides not matched to a gene: 10. The CDR3, as DNA: TGCGCCAGCAGCACGGGACTAGCGGGAGCTCCTCGGAATGAGCAGTTCTTC. Its translation: CASSTGLAGAPRNEQFF.

V gene TRBV6-2 or TRBV6-3 combines with J gene TRBJ1-5; D remains ambiguous. The CDR3 is 13 amino acids. Germline assignment: CDR1 MNHEY and CDR2 SVGEGT. The V end lost 5 bases, the J end lost 0 bases, and 5 bases lay between the germline ends. CDR3 nucleotide sequence: TGTGCCAGCAGTACCATTAGCAATCAGCCCCAGCATTTT. As protein: CASSTISNQPQHF.

This CDR3 reads CASSYFLAGANVLTF. The CDR3 region has the DNA TGTGCCAGCAGTTACTTCCTGGCTGGGGCCAACGTCCTGACTTTC. The J gene is TRBJ2-6, the V gene TRBV6-5; D not resolved. The length of the CDR3 is 15 residues. CDR1 is MNHEY and CDR2 is SVGAGI in the germline V gene. The V end lost 1 base, the J end lost 2 bases, and 6 bases lay between the germline ends.

The chain employs TRBV11-2 and TRBJ2-1, with 14 nucleotides matching TRBD2. The V and J ends lost 5 bases and 9 bases, in that order; junction bases with no gene match: 6. The CDR3 is made up of 15 amino acids. Germline CDR1 is SGHAT and CDR2 is FQNNGV. CDR3 coding DNA: TGTGCCAGCAGCCCGGGACTAGCGGGAGTTGGTGAGCAGTTCTTC. Translated, it gives CASSPGLAGVGEQFF.

The sample holds a few counts of this clonotype. The junction departs from the called germline gene at one end, perhaps through a read error. The chain couples TRBV7-7 to TRBJ2-6; D unresolved. This CDR3 is built from 13 residues. CDR1 and CDR2 from the germline V gene are SSHAT and FNYEAQ (reference sequence). CDR3: CASSLDRANVLTF. CDR3 DNA sequence: TGTGCTAGCAGCCTCGACAGGGCCAACGTCCTGACTTTC.

Many counts were recorded for this clonotype. The CDR3 DNA follows: TGTGCCAGCAGACCCCTAGCGGGGGGCTACGAGCAGTACTTC. It encodes CASRPLAGGYEQYF. This rearrangement joins TRBV6-2 or TRBV6-3 to TRBJ2-7, with TRBD2 identical over 11 bases. CDR1 is MNHEY, CDR2 SVGEGT, per germline. V shed 6 bases, J shed 3 bases, and the junction held 4 bases outside the gene matches. The CDR3 covers 14 residues.

The chain employs TRBV7-9 and TRBJ2-1; no clear D. CDR1 SEHNR and CDR2 FQNEAQ come from the germline V gene (reference sequence). V was clipped by 0 bases and J by 14 bases, with 8 bases between them. This CDR3 has 11 amino acids. CDR3 sequence (DNA): TGTGCCAGCAGCTTAGCCGGTGTCGAGTTCTTC. Translated: CASSLAGVEFF.

This clonotype was found a few times. The chain uses TRBV6-2 or TRBV6-3 and TRBJ1-6, with 8 bases aligning to TRBD1. CDR3 size: 14 residues. From germline, CDR1 is MNHEY and CDR2 SVGEGT. Trimming took 4 bases from V and 9 from J; bases not matched to a gene: 5. CDR3 in amino acids: CASSWTGFGSPLHF. The CDR3 DNA follows: TGTGCCAGCAGTTGGACAGGGTTTGGTTCACCCCTCCACTTT.

The CDR3: CASSLGDREYYGYTF. CDR3 bases: TGTGCCAGCAGCTTAGGGGACAGGGAGTACTATGGCTACACCTTC. V is TRBV7-2 and J is TRBJ1-2; 9 bases fit TRBD1. CDR1 and CDR2 from the germline V gene are SGHTA and FQGNSA. The CDR3 runs to 15 residues. V dropped 1 base and J dropped 3; count of bases not matched to a gene: 3.

This clonotype was counted many times. The chain carries TRBV11-2 and TRBJ1-2; D is uncertain. The CDR3 totals 15 residues. V dropped 0 bases and J dropped 5 bases, with 13 bases sitting between them. Germline assignment: CDR1 SGHAT and CDR2 FQNNGV. The CDR3, as DNA: TGTGCCAGCAGCTTAGATCCCGCAGGAATGTATGGCTACACCTTC. Encoded protein: CASSLDPAGMYGYTF.

The chain is built from TRBV30 and TRBJ2-7; D not resolved. This CDR3 has 11 residues. V gave up 0 bases and J gave up 4 bases, with 4 bases separating them. Germline V CDR1 and CDR2: GTSNPN, SVGIG (reference sequence). CDR3 coding DNA: TGTGCCTGGAGTGTAACGTACGAGCAGTACTTC. This encodes CAWSVTYEQYF.

This clonotype was found a few times. The chain recombines TRBV29-1 with TRBJ2-2, with D possibly TRBD1 on 6 matching bases. The germline V gene encodes CDR1 SQVTM and CDR2 ANQGSEA. V lost 1 base, J lost 3 bases, and 12 bases lay in between. The CDR3 is 15 amino acids. The CDR3 reads CSVEVRGLDTGELFF. CDR3 DNA: TGCAGCGTTGAAGTCAGGGGTCTCGACACCGGGGAGCTGTTTTTT.